Described below is a single TCR beta chain sequence and its context. This specimen belongs to a study of molecular identifiers for immune sequencing clone quantification. The CDR3 is 18 amino acids. Trimming took 2 bases from V and 3 from J; bases not matched to a gene: 10. Germline assignment: CDR1 MGHRA and CDR2 YSYEKL. The use of previously described methods and listed TCR primers produced the bulk TCR libraries. TCRdb reprocessed the PCR reads with MiXCR, giving one entry per CDR3 protein. The sample holds hundreds of thousands of distinct CDR3 sequences, 25% seen once. This receptor was taken from a human donor in good health. Some libraries in this study had Jurkat cell RNA spiked in. The chain combines TRBV4-1 with TRBJ2-5; 12 bases are a match to TRBD2. The sample consisted of naive CD8+ T cells from blood, with Jurkat cell RNA spiked in. The subset is: FACS-sorted CD8+CD4-CCR7+CD45RA+ naive T cells. Here the CDR3 reads CASSQHPRTSGIEETQYF. The CDR3 bases are TGCGCCAGCAGCCAACACCCCCGGACTAGCGGGATAGAAGAGACCCAGTACTTC.